What follows describes a single T cell receptor (beta chain). Its antigen is currently unknown. This entry is derived from a study of T-cell reconstitution after alpha-beta-depleted transplantation in children. General study results and limits: About two months after transplant, alpha-beta T cells reportedly came from several hundred expanded graft clones. Newly produced T cells mostly accounted for T-cell counts and diversity one year post-transplant. In some patients, recipient T cells and intrathymic progenitors surviving conditioning explained high day-60 diversity.

V was clipped by 2 bases and J by 1 base; unmatched bases: 4. Per the germline V gene, CDR1 is KGHSH and CDR2 is LQKENI. This CDR3 comprises 17 residues. Preparation of the TCRbeta library used unique molecular identifiers. TCRdb processed the PCR reads anew with MiXCR; each CDR3 protein has one entry. The repertoire holds 500,000 to 650,000 distinct CDR3 sequences, with approximately 10% as singletons. The sequence was collected from a female patient younger than 10 who had a stem cell transplant for aplastic anemia, so the T cells may come from the graft donor. J is TRBJ2-5 and V is TRBV18; 13 bases map to TRBD2. Sequencing was performed on PBMCs, mostly from graft donor cells, taken 180 days after TCRalphabeta/CD19-depleted stem cell transplant. CDR3 nucleotide sequence: TGTGCCAGCTCACCAGGACTAGCGGGAGTTCGCCAAGAGACCCAGTACTTC. Translating gives CASSPGLAGVRQETQYF.